The 16 T cell receptor beta chains below all came from one sample that was sequenced in a study of T cell changes during pregnancy in multiple sclerosis. Assay used: immunoSEQ multiplex PCR; TCRdb lists only in-frame clones, some missing. In the table there are around 99,000 clones, just under 95% of which are singletons. Sequencing used peripheral blood, obtained in the third trimester of pregnancy. These TCRs come from a female donor in good health, enrolled as a control in a pregnancy study.

The chain has TRBV27 and TRBJ2-1; 15 nucleotides agree with TRBD2. CDR1 and CDR2 from the germline V gene are MNHEY and SMNVEV (reference sequence). This CDR3 comprises 13 residues. V lost 8 bases and J lost 11; bases outside the gene matches: 4. The CDR3 sequence: CASAGTSGGQQFF. The DNA of the CDR3 is TGTGCCAGCGCTGGGACTAGCGGGGGGCAGCAGTTCTTC.

To note about this clone: Compared with germline, one end of the junction differs, possibly owing to a read error. The chain combines TRBV7-7 with TRBJ2-5, with 10 bases matching TRBD2. This CDR3 comprises 16 residues. CDR1 is SSHAT, CDR2 FNYEAQ, per germline (reference sequence). CDR3 protein: CASSLDTSGVGETQYF. CDR3 sequence (DNA): TGTGCTAGCAGCTTAGATACTAGCGGGGTTGGGGAGACCCAGTACTTC.

V is TRBV2 and J is TRBJ2-5, with a weak D call TRBD1 (6 bases). Germline CDR1 reads SNHLY; CDR2 reads FYNNEI. This CDR3 comprises 12 residues. Trimming took 10 bases from V and 5 from J, leaving 14 bases between them. The CDR3 bases are TGTGCCACTTCAGGGGTCAGGGAGACCCAGTACTTC. Translation gives CATSGVRETQYF.

The gene calls are TRBV21-1 and TRBJ2-1; the table's D call, TRBD2, was not checked against the DNA. TRBV21-1 is designated a pseudogene. This CDR3 spans 16 amino acids. The CDR3, as DNA: TGTGCCAGCAGCAAAGATATCGCGGGGGCTTTTAATGAGCAGTTCTTC. It encodes CASSKDIAGAFNEQFF.

This chain links TRBV9 with TRBJ1-2; TRBD1 matches at 9 bases. CDR3 length: 15 residues. Per the germline V gene, CDR1 is SGDLS and CDR2 is YYNGEE. With 3 bases clipped from V and 3 bases from J, the junction kept 6 bases outside the gene matches. CDR3 sequence (DNA): TGTGCCAGCAGCGCCGGGACAGGGCGAGACTATGGCTACACCTTC. It yields the protein CASSAGTGRDYGYTF.

In this sample, this clone turned up a few times. The gene calls are TRBV9 and TRBJ1-2, with TRBD1 as a possible D gene (6 bases). The CDR3 consists of 15 residues. V was shortened by 2 bases and J by 8 bases, with 19 bases between the two germline ends. CDR1 and CDR2 (germline): SGDLS, YYNGEE. CDR3 protein: CASSVQGRGVRGYTF. In DNA, the CDR3 is TGTGCCAGCAGCGTGCAGGGGAGAGGAGTTCGCGGCTACACCTTC. The full variable domain, in which reference TRBV9 and TRBJ1-2 provide the parts outside the CDR3, is DSGVTQTPKHLITATGQRVTLRCSPRSGDLSVYWYQQSLDQGLQFLIQYYNGEERAKGNILERFSAQQFPDLHSELNLSSLELGDSALYFCASSVQGRGVRGYTFGSGTRLTVV.

V gene TRBV7-3 combines with J gene TRBJ1-1; 7 nucleotides agree with TRBD1. The CDR3 is 15 residues long. Trimming removed 2 bases from V and 1 base from J; junction bases left unmatched: 4. The germline V gene has CDR1 SGHTA and CDR2 FQGTGA. The CDR3 loop reads CASSLGDRRNTEAFF. The CDR3 DNA reads TGTGCCAGCAGCTTAGGGGACAGAAGGAACACTGAAGCTTTCTTT. Based on the CDR3 plus reference TRBV7-3 and TRBJ1-1, the full variable domain is GAGVSQTPSNKVTEKGKYVELRCDPISGHTALYWYRQSLGQGPEFLIYFQGTGAADDSGLPNDRFFAVRPEGSVSTLKIQRTERGDSAVYLCASSLGDRRNTEAFFGQGTRLTVV.

V gene TRBV7-8 combines with J gene TRBJ1-4; a weak D match, TRBD1 (6 bases). V was cut by 1 base and J by 5 bases, with 17 bases left in between. CDR3 size: 17 residues. In germline, CDR1 is SGHVS, CDR2 FQNEAQ. The CDR3 coding sequence is TGTGCCAGCAGCTTAGACAGGGAGGGTAGGTCGAATGAAAAACTGTTTTTT. As protein: CASSLDREGRSNEKLFF.

The chain joins TRBV6-5 to TRBJ1-1, with a tentative D call TRBD1 (6 bases). This CDR3 spans 15 amino acids. Germline assignment: CDR1 MNHEY and CDR2 SVGAGI. The germline V and J ends were trimmed by 5 bases and 1 base, with 14 bases remaining between them. CDR3 DNA sequence: TGTGCCAGCAGTATCCGGGACAACCCGAACACTGAAGCTTTCTTT. Encoded protein: CASSIRDNPNTEAFF.

A single count supports this clone. The rearrangement uses TRBV29-1 and TRBJ2-7; 7 bases map to TRBD1. The germline CDR1 and CDR2 sequences are SQVTM and ANQGSEA. V shed 2 bases and J 3 bases; nucleotides not matched to a gene: 4. The CDR3 consists of 13 residues. CDR3 nucleotides: TGCAGCGTTGAATTCAGGGGGAACTACGAGCAGTACTTC. Translated, it gives CSVEFRGNYEQYF.

The rearrangement joins TRBV11-2 to TRBJ1-1; a possible D gene is TRBD1 (5 bases). Deletions cut 0 bases from V and 4 bases from J, with 18 bases between. The CDR3 is 17 residues long. CDR1 SGHAT and CDR2 FQNNGV come from the germline V gene. The CDR3 loop is CASSLDSGDSLSTEAFF. The DNA for the CDR3 is TGTGCCAGCAGCTTAGATTCGGGGGATTCCCTTAGCACTGAAGCTTTCTTT.

The chain uses TRBV7-2 and TRBJ2-1; 10 nucleotides agree with TRBD1. Germline V gene lookup returns CDR1 SGHTA and CDR2 FQGNSA. The CDR3 sequence is 15 residues long. Unmatched junction bases numbered 2, after V lost 3 bases and J lost 3 bases. CDR3 amino acids: CASSFDRGHYNEQFF. The DNA for the CDR3 is TGTGCCAGCAGCTTCGACAGGGGGCACTACAATGAGCAGTTCTTC.

The rearrangement uses TRBV4-2 and TRBJ2-7; TRBD1 aligns across 7 bases. V was clipped by 3 bases and J by 0 bases; unmatched bases: 5. The CDR3 covers 15 residues. Per the germline V gene, CDR1 is LGHNA and CDR2 is YNFKEQ. The chain's CDR3 is CASSHTAGGSYEQYF. The CDR3 DNA follows: TGTGCCAGCAGCCATACGGCAGGGGGCTCCTACGAGCAGTACTTC.

This chain connects TRBV6-5 to TRBJ1-2, with TRBD1 matching over 11 bases. The CDR3 length is 15 residues. After removal of 8 bases from V and 4 bases from J, the junction contained 9 bases not matched to a gene. CDR1 is MNHEY and CDR2 is SVGAGI in the germline V gene. DNA for the CDR3: TGTGCCAGCGGCTCCGGGACAGGGGGGTTCTATGGCTACACCTTC. Its protein is CASGSGTGGFYGYTF.

This clone was seen once. The V call is TRBV6-5, the J call TRBJ2-7; a weak D match, TRBD2 (6 bases). V was cut by 7 bases and J by 2 bases, with 9 bases left in between. Looked up from germline, CDR1 is MNHEY and CDR2 is SVGAGI. The CDR3 length is 12 residues. The CDR3 bases are TGTGCCAGCAAGGAGGGAACCTACGAGCAGTACTTC. Its protein is CASKEGTYEQYF.

The chain has TRBV6-5 and TRBJ2-3; weak D call: TRBD2 (7 bases). Per the germline V gene, CDR1 is MNHEY and CDR2 is SVGAGI. V was cut by 7 bases and J by 7 bases, with 21 bases left in between. CDR3 length: 15 residues. This CDR3 reads CASTALRGGPYTQYF. Written as DNA, the CDR3 is TGTGCCAGCACCGCGTTGAGGGGGGGACCTTATACGCAGTATTTT.